The 3 T cell receptor beta chains below were found in one sample sequenced in a study of T cell responses to AZD1222 COVID-19 vaccine. Using immunoSEQ multiplex PCR, the repertoire was profiled, and TCRdb retains in-frame clones only, with some absent. The sample comprises 180,000 or so clones, about 92% of which are singletons, and around 1.3% rests with the top ten. Sample: peripheral blood, taken 28 days after the second AZD1222 dose. These receptors originate from an adult who received the AZD1222 COVID-19 vaccine.

The chain links TRBV9 to TRBJ2-1; 7 bases are shared with TRBD2. This CDR3 has 17 amino acids. Germline lookup yields CDR1 SGDLS and CDR2 YYNGEE. V lost 0 bases, J lost 3 bases, and 9 bases stayed unmatched. For the CDR3, the DNA is TGTGCCAGCAGCGTAGGAGGGTGGGCTAGCGGCTACAATGAGCAGTTCTTC. The encoded protein is CASSVGGWASGYNEQFF.

The chain uses TRBV30 and TRBJ2-7; the D call may be TRBD1 or TRBD2 (5 bases each). CDR1 and CDR2 (germline): GTSNPN, SVGIG (reference sequence). This CDR3 region has 12 residues. With 7 bases removed from V and 0 bases from J, the gap between germline ends came to 10 bases. CDR3 loop: CALDGASYEQYF. CDR3 in DNA: TGTGCCTTGGACGGGGCCTCCTACGAGCAGTACTTC.

The chain joins TRBV29-1 to TRBJ1-2; D gene unclear. The CDR3 consists of 11 residues. Deletions cut 1 base from V and 0 bases from J, with 0 bases between. Germline V CDR1 and CDR2: SQVTM, ANQGSEA. The CDR3 reads CSVEANYGYTF. CDR3 bases: TGCAGCGTTGAAGCTAACTATGGCTACACCTTC.